This T cell receptor (beta chain) comes out of a study of cytomegalovirus exposure and HLA in healthy donors (dated by TCRdb to about 2017). As for the study more broadly: An earlier analysis of some 600 of the donors reported about 300 Gb of sequence data and approximately 120 million unique TCR beta sequences obtained from 180 million or so T cells. An early release covering around 630 HLA-typed donors comprised about 320 gigabases of sequencing data and approximately 85 million unique TCR sequences. Among the roughly 400 genotyped donors, approximately 82% belonged to the genetic ancestry cluster associated with self-reported Caucasian donors. The study was designed to test whether signatures of past pathogen exposure could be identified by cataloging public T cell receptors. The study profiled the T cell repertoires of 666 subjects by immunosequencing and related them to cytomegalovirus serostatus. A separate validation cohort of 90 to 150 different subjects was used in addition to the roughly 700-subject first cohort. High-throughput TCR immunosequencing, statistical association of individual TCRs with disease status, and machine learning were combined to predict cytomegalovirus infection status. A later analysis re-examined previously published TCR beta repertoires from roughly 650 donors and added high-resolution HLA genotyping to investigate patterns of TCR occurrence. In the later analysis, no new phenotypic data were used to find candidate immune exposures; instead, reliance was placed on TCR beta sequences and their occurrence across donors. To decide whether each TCR beta V gene segment behaved as functional or pseudogenic, an earlier analysis of several hundred of the donors relied on high-throughput TCR beta sequencing. Donor age, sex, ethnicity and CMV serostatus were compiled together with the repertoire data. A later genetic analysis used genome-wide SNP genotypes for 398 of the 666 donors, treating that subset as a discovery cohort. Every repertoire in the discovery cohort had been generated on one and the same sequencing platform. HLA typing included class I and class II loci at four-digit resolution. The number of typed donors differed by locus: roughly 620-630 for A, B, C, DRB1 and DQB1; 500 to 550 for DQA1; roughly 600 for DPA1; and roughly 470 for DPB1. Because of strong linkage in the cohort, roughly five DR-DQ haplotypes were treated as single units for association and clustering. Among 398 genotyped donors of the cohort, an average of about 240,000 unique TCR beta nucleotide sequences were sequenced per donor, 15% to 20% of them non-productive.

Libraries were constructed by the immunoSEQ multiplex PCR assay. For the multiplex PCR, a mixture combining 60 forward primers for TCR Vbeta segments and 13 reverse primers for TCR Jbeta segments was used. The CDR3 region of rearranged TCR beta genes was amplified from genomic DNA with a multiplex PCR assay. On the Illumina HiSeq System, the amplified TCR beta libraries were sequenced as 87-base-pair reads. Regarding the original processing steps: In a later analysis, about 80 million unique TCR beta chains were counted across the 650 to 700 repertoires, and roughly 10 million of these chains were shared by at least two donors. Raw reads were error-corrected and collapsed into unique sequences with a nearest-neighbor algorithm that merged closely related sequences to remove PCR and sequencing errors. To assign V, D and J gene segments, CDR3 sequences were aligned to IMGT reference sequences. For a sequence to be retained, at least a six-nucleotide match to both a V gene segment and a J gene segment was required. Rearrangements were called productive when the CDR3 lacked stop codons and stayed in frame with V and J; all others were non-productive. CDR3 was defined according to IMGT convention as the region running from the second conserved V-encoded cysteine to the conserved J-encoded phenylalanine. Sequences without an unambiguous match to a single V gene segment were excluded from the earlier analysis of 587 of the donors. An earlier analysis of 550 to 650 of the donors classified V segments as functional when productive rearrangements were above 56.7% and as segregating when the standard deviation between donors was above 5%. A statistical classification framework was developed to diagnose cytomegalovirus status using the catalog of TCR beta chain sequences. A later analysis assigned V and J genes by comparing TCR nucleotide sequences with IMGT/GENE-DB human TR gene sequences. In a later analysis, CDR3 sequences and most-parsimonious VDJ recombination scenarios were assigned using the TCRdist pipeline. A later analysis defined each TCR beta chain by its CDR3 amino acid sequence plus V-gene family, and excluded reads lacking a unique V-gene family. A later analysis removed nearly 600 highly shared, low-generation-probability nucleotide sequences to deal with suspected cross-contamination and a sequencing artifact. A later analysis calculated a clonal expansion index for each public chain from normalized within-repertoire ranks of inferred template counts. Generation probabilities in a later analysis came from a VDJ recombination model fitted to out-of-frame rearrangements, and those results were checked against IGoR. Hypergeometric tests were used in a later analysis to score TCR-TCR, TCR-HLA and TCR-CMV co-occurrence, with a repertoire-size bias correction applied to the TCR pairs. In a later analysis, false discovery rates were estimated by permuting HLA or CMV assignments 20 times. In a later analysis, co-occurring TCRs were grouped using DBSCAN, and TCRdist sequence similarity was added for clustering within HLA-allele-positive subsets. Repertoires with fewer than 30,000 or more than 120,000 public chains were left out of co-occurrence clustering, as were about 5 repertoires with anomalous nucleotide sharing. In TCRdb, the immuneACCESS table is reduced to in-frame sequences with V and J assigned. These tables do not hold every clone; where another copy was compared, an unresolved V gene accounts for under half, and the others remain unexplained. V and J calls and clone size come straight from that table; D and trimming were deduced from the DNA. This sample lists 250,000 or so clones; about 93% were detected once. Together, the top ten hold 1.7% of the sample.

This clone was counted a few times. The specificity of this receptor is unknown. No much larger clone exists at a distance of one base, and base qualities are not known. The cohort consisted of 600 to 700 healthy bone marrow donors. Cohort members were all nominally healthy when sampled, although unrecorded immune exposures were likely present. The donor was CMV seronegative and belonged to the group of around 400 seronegative cohort members. Each donor provided a peripheral blood sample, and peripheral blood mononuclear cells were used for TCR beta sequencing. Genomic DNA was extracted from the blood cell samples with the Qiagen DNeasy Blood Extraction Kit. What the research found in general, with its limitations: The classifier was reported to diagnose cytomegalovirus status with high specificity and sensitivity in both the original cohort and the validation cohort. A later analysis found that HLA-associated TCR beta chains were more clonally expanded and had lower generation probabilities than equally common non-associated chains. Seventeen rarely observed V segments, including chromosome 9 orphons, were excluded from the earlier analysis of almost 600 of the donors because counts were too low. A cluster of highly shared sequence variants was judged likely to represent a technical artifact of the sequencing pipeline. Some IMGT-functional V segments, including TRBV6-2 and TRBV6-3, could not be told apart with the 87-base-pair reads, so those segments were excluded. Across donors, most TCR sequences were observed very rarely, whereas some public TCRs were present in many individuals. Because some donors lacked HLA typing at each locus, the association tests relied only on the typed subset. In this cohort, only TCR beta chains were sequenced, and detectable features were limited by the absence of alpha or paired-chain data. The only immune exposure information available for the cohort was CMV serostatus. A few of the identified cytomegalovirus-associated TCR beta chains were confirmed in vitro to be specific for cytomegalovirus antigens. Compared with the approximately 600-donor mean, donors in an Asian-associated ancestry cluster had fewer N-insertions in productive TCRs, according to a later genetic analysis. Linkage disequilibrium might explain the correlated functional status among segregating V segments, but an unknown experimental factor could not be excluded. A later analysis found that most CMV-associated TCR beta chains appeared HLA-restricted, with HLA associations seemingly driven largely by CMV exposure. According to a later analysis, parvovirus B19, influenza, CMV and Epstein-Barr virus appeared linked to several top co-occurrence clusters. A further reported finding was that TCR beta sequences accurately predicted the HLA-A and HLA-B alleles for most subjects in the first cohort. A later analysis associated 15,000 to 20,000 TCR beta sequences with specific HLA alleles at a false discovery rate of 0.05. In an earlier analysis of approximately 590 of the donors, most TCR beta V segments appeared in productive rearrangements about 87% or about 30% of the time, broadly matching IMGT annotations. The study gave a list of about 150 TCR beta chains associated with cytomegalovirus. A later genetic analysis associated a missense DCLRE1C variant with V-gene and J-gene trimming of TCR beta chains, and an independent cohort replicated the association. The authors suggested that the approach could potentially be extended to other disease states and immunological phenotypes. In a later analysis, the rate of TCR association differed among HLA loci, with DRB1 alleles having the most associated TCRs and HLA-C alleles having the fewest. Presence/absence analyses assumed roughly uniform sequencing depth across donors, an assumption that may not hold. When HLA alleles, especially DR and DQ, strongly co-occurred, attributing TCR associations to individual alleles was difficult.

From its cysteine to its phenylalanine, the CDR3 spans 13 amino acids. CDR3 DNA only is kept here, 39 bases in frame from base 1. The CDR1 and CDR2 encoded by the germline V gene are SGHDT and YYEEEE. V ends up 0 bases short and J 7 bases short, with an unmatched junction base count of 2. This receptor was identified in a girl aged 2 to 10 in good health and CMV-seronegative. The sequenced sample was PBMCs. The rearranged chain carries TRBV5-6 and TRBJ1-1; 8 junctional bases match TRBD1. The nucleotides are TGTGCCAGCAGCTTGGCCGGGACAGGTGAAGCTTTCTTT. Translated, it gives CASSLAGTGEAFF.